These 13 T cell receptor beta chains were sequenced from one sample in a study of T cell repertoires in cytomegalovirus infection. In TCRdb, the reads were re-called with MiXCR into one record per CDR3 protein. The table lists approximately 240,000 distinct CDR3 sequences, roughly 12% of them singletons. Sequencing was performed on PBMCs. These receptors were obtained from a human donor in good health (CMV status not recorded). Some clones in this sample may be carry-over from other donors' samples.

This clonotype was detected a few times. The rearrangement joins TRBV11-2 to TRBJ2-5; 8 bases map to TRBD1. Germline-derived CDR1 and CDR2 are SGHAT and FQNNGV. J lost 7 bases, V lost 5 bases, and 9 bases had no gene match. The CDR3 sequence is 14 residues long. CDR3 sequence reads: CASSPLWDRLTQYF. The CDR3 region has the DNA TGTGCCAGCAGCCCTCTTTGGGACAGGCTGACCCAGTACTTC.

The chain employs TRBV7-8 and TRBJ2-7; D might be TRBD1 or TRBD2, each matching 5 bases. In germline, CDR1 is SGHVS, CDR2 FQNEAQ. This CDR3 has 15 residues. V dropped 7 bases and J dropped 7 bases, with 23 bases sitting between them. This CDR3 reads CASIRGADPQGEQYF. CDR3 bases: TGTGCCAGCATCCGAGGGGCAGACCCCCAGGGAGAGCAGTACTTC.

This clonotype was observed at least ten times. The genes are TRBV28 and TRBJ1-2, with D perhaps TRBD1 (6 bases). Trimming removed 4 bases at V and 8 bases at J, with 14 bases between. The CDR3 sequence is 13 residues long. From germline, CDR1 is MDHEN and CDR2 SYDVKM. CDR3 sequence: CASSSRRGSGYTF. In DNA, the CDR3 is TGTGCCAGCAGTTCGAGGAGGGGGTCCGGCTACACCTTC.

This clonotype has a count of ten or more. V usage is TRBV12-3 or TRBV12-4 and J usage is TRBJ1-6; 7 bases are a match to TRBD1. The CDR3 has 15 residues. V lost 6 bases to trimming and J lost 4 bases; unmatched junction nucleotides: 6. The CDR3 reads CASSGGQPYNSPLHF. The CDR3 DNA follows: TGTGCCAGCAGCGGGGGACAGCCATATAATTCACCCCTCCACTTT.

At least ten counts were recorded for this clonotype. V usage is TRBV4-3 and J usage is TRBJ1-1, with D possibly TRBD1 on 5 matching bases. V was cut by 2 bases and J by 11 bases, with 12 bases left in between. The CDR3 length is 12 residues. CDR1 is LGHNA, CDR2 YSLEER, per germline. The chain's CDR3 is CASSQSGQAAFF. In DNA form, the CDR3 reads TGCGCCAGCAGCCAATCGGGGCAAGCTGCTTTCTTT.

This clonotype was detected ten times or more. V usage is TRBV12-3 or TRBV12-4 and J usage is TRBJ1-6, with unresolved D. Trimming stripped 8 bases from V and 4 bases from J, with 12 bases between. The CDR3 sequence is 14 residues long. The CDR3 DNA reads TGTGCCAGCGGGGTATCACAGTATAATTCACCCCTCCACTTT. This translates into CASGVSQYNSPLHF.

This clonotype was detected a few times. The chain couples TRBV28 to TRBJ1-3; 8 nucleotides line up with TRBD1. The CDR3 totals 14 residues. V lost 3 bases, J lost 4 bases, and 2 bases stayed unmatched. In germline, CDR1 is MDHEN, CDR2 SYDVKM. CDR3 DNA sequence: TGTGCCAGCAGTTTCCGACAGGGGGGAAACACCATATATTTT. It encodes CASSFRQGGNTIYF. The whole variable domain, filled in from reference TRBV28 and TRBJ1-3, reads DVKVTQSSRYLVKRTGEKVFLECVQDMDHENMFWYRQDPGLGLRLIYFSYDVKMKEKGDIPEGYSVSREKKERFSLILESASTNQTSMYLCASSFRQGGNTIYFGEGSWLTVV.

This clonotype has ten or more counts. J is TRBJ2-6 and V is TRBV7-2; D is possibly TRBD1 (6 bases). The germline V and J ends were trimmed by 5 bases and 0 bases, with 17 bases remaining between them. CDR3 length: 18 amino acids. Germline CDR1 reads SGHTA; CDR2 reads FQGNSA. The CDR3 coding sequence is TGTGCCAGCAGCCCATTGGGACGGACAGTCTCTGGGGCCAACGTCCTGACTTTC. It specifies CASSPLGRTVSGANVLTF.

This clonotype was observed at least ten times. The rearrangement uses TRBV7-2 and TRBJ1-5; 8 nucleotides align to TRBD1. The CDR3 totals 14 residues. V gave up 1 base and J gave up 7 bases; unmatched junction bases: 3. The germline V gene encodes CDR1 SGHTA and CDR2 FQGNSA. CDR3 region: CASSLEGQDQPQHF. The DNA of the CDR3 is TGTGCCAGCAGCTTAGAGGGACAGGACCAGCCCCAGCATTTT.

This clonotype was counted only a few times. This rearrangement joins TRBV29-1 to TRBJ2-1, with 12 bases lining up with TRBD2. V was pared by 4 bases and J by 9 bases, with 4 bases of the junction left unmatched. CDR3 length equals 13 residues. The germline CDR1 and CDR2 sequences are SQVTM and ANQGSEA. CDR3 loop: CSVGLAGEGEQFF. CDR3 DNA sequence: TGCAGCGTTGGACTAGCGGGAGAGGGTGAGCAGTTCTTC.

J is TRBJ2-1 and V is TRBV7-9; 10 positions agree with TRBD1. Germline CDR1 is SEHNR and CDR2 is FQNEAQ (reference sequence). CDR3 length equals 15 residues. Losses at the gene ends were 8 bases for V and 2 bases for J; bases not matched to a gene: 6. For the CDR3, the DNA is TGTGCCAGCCTCCGGACAGGGGGAGCCTACAATGAGCAGTTCTTC. It encodes CASLRTGGAYNEQFF.

This clonotype has ten or more counts. The chain links TRBV11-2 to TRBJ2-3; tentative D call: TRBD2 (6 bases). Per the germline V gene, CDR1 is SGHAT and CDR2 is FQNNGV. The ends were cut back, 4 bases at V and 6 bases at J, with 11 bases in the middle. This CDR3 has 13 residues. The CDR3 DNA is TGTGCCAGCAGCTCCGGGAGTAGTGATACGCAGTATTTT. This encodes CASSSGSSDTQYF.

Ten or more counts support this clonotype. This sequence joins TRBV11-2 and TRBJ2-7; the match to TRBD1 covers 7 bases. The CDR3 consists of 17 residues. Germline CDR1 reads SGHAT; CDR2 reads FQNNGV. Trimming cost V 0 bases and J 5 bases; bases outside gene matches: 13. CDR3 sequence (DNA): TGTGCCAGCAGCTTAGATCGGGCACAGGGGAAAGTCCACGAGCAGTACTTC. Its protein is CASSLDRAQGKVHEQYF.